A single T cell receptor beta chain is shown here with its context. TCRdb re-derived calls from the 5' RACE reads in MiXCR, one entry per CDR3 protein. The data contain around 420,000 distinct CDR3 sequences, 20% to 25% of them singletons. The V and J ends lost 6 bases and 6 bases respectively, with 12 bases between them. The CDR3 contains 13 residues. The data were taken from a study of T-cell memory formation after mild COVID-19. Sequencing used PBMCs or a T cell subset sorted from them (not recorded which). The chain employs TRBV12-3 or TRBV12-4 and TRBJ1-5; possible D gene TRBD1, 5 bases. The sequence was collected from an adult woman who had mild COVID-19 (a few samples of this study predate the infection). Cell type and time point are not known. The DNA of the CDR3 is TGTGCCAGCAGCCCTTCCAGGGTTCAGCCCCAGCATTTT. It yields the protein CASSPSRVQPQHF.